What follows is one T cell receptor (beta chain) and its context. RNA transcripts served as the template for amplifying TCR beta CDR3 regions. The study used the HTBI primer set for a first-round RT-PCR of the TCR CDR3. MiXCR was run by TCRdb on the multiplex PCR reads, yielding one entry per CDR3 protein. The table shows roughly 570,000 distinct CDR3 sequences, with 46% occurring only once. This record comes from a study of T cells in Graves' hyperthyroidism and ophthalmopathy. Diagnosis relied on clinical symptoms, serum thyroxine and TRAb, thyroid ultrasound and orbital computed tomography. Deletions cut 5 bases from V and 7 bases from J, with 8 bases between. There are 12 residues in the CDR3. Germline CDR1 reads LGHDT; CDR2 reads YNNKEL (reference sequence).

This receptor was obtained from a woman aged 18 to 35 with Graves' hyperthyroidism. The chain joins TRBV3-1 to TRBJ2-2; D gene uncertain. Sequencing was carried out using peripheral blood or thyroid tissue (not recorded which). The CDR3 protein is CASSFEGGELFF. CDR3 nucleotides: TGTGCCAGCAGCTTCGAAGGCGGGGAGCTGTTTTTT.